This TCR beta chain was identified during a study of cytomegalovirus exposure and HLA in healthy donors. In the PCR, 60 Vbeta and 13 Jbeta primers were used. Profiled with immunoSEQ multiplex PCR; TCRdb holds only in-frame clones, not every one. The repertoire holds 100,000 or so clones, with 75% to 85% as singletons. The sequence was obtained from a man aged 25-40 years in good health and CMV-seronegative. Input material: PBMCs.

CDR3: CASSTSGAVSYEQYF. CDR3 nucleotide sequence: TGCGCCAGTTCGACTAGCGGCGCCGTCTCCTACGAGCAGTACTTC. The chain couples TRBV5-1 to TRBJ2-7, with 9 nucleotides matching TRBD2. There are 15 residues in the CDR3. V shed 8 bases and J 0 bases; nucleotides not matched to a gene: 9. Germline V gene sequence: CDR1 SGHRS, CDR2 YFSETQ.